One sample yielded the 8 T cell receptor beta chains listed below, sequenced in a study of T-cell reconstitution after alpha-beta-depleted transplantation in children. This sample's TCRbeta library carried unique molecular identifier barcodes. TCRdb analysed the PCR reads with MiXCR anew, one entry per CDR3 protein. The sample has just under 250,000 distinct CDR3 sequences; roughly 23% are singletons. Sample: PBMCs, taken before TCRalphabeta/CD19-depleted stem cell transplant. The origin of the receptors is a girl between 2 and 10 years old with Fanconi anemia, due to receive a stem cell transplant.

At least ten counts were recorded for this clonotype. The chain couples TRBV12-3 or TRBV12-4 to TRBJ2-5; weak D call: TRBD2 (6 bases). The CDR3 length is 13 residues. V was cut by 5 bases and J by 6 bases, with 13 bases left in between. The CDR3 DNA is TGTGCCAGCAGTATGACTAGAAGCAAGACCCAGTACTTC. It is translated as CASSMTRSKTQYF.

This clonotype was seen repeatedly, ten times or more. The V call is TRBV20-1, the J call TRBJ2-7; TRBD1 is a possible D gene (6 bases). With 0 bases removed from V and 0 bases from J, the gap between germline ends came to 12 bases. Germline loops: CDR1 DFQATT, CDR2 SNEGSKA (reference sequence). The CDR3 is made up of 15 amino acids. The CDR3 here is CSARDPRQASYEQYF. DNA for the CDR3: TGCAGTGCTAGAGACCCCCGACAGGCCTCCTACGAGCAGTACTTC.

The CDR3 sequence is CSALTGNTGELFF. The CDR3 nucleotides read TGCAGCGCACTGACAGGGAACACCGGGGAGCTGTTTTTT. This rearrangement joins TRBV29-1 to TRBJ2-2, with TRBD1 as a possible D gene (6 bases). Germline V gives CDR1 SQVTM, CDR2 ANQGSEA. This CDR3 is 13 amino acids long. The V end was cut by 7 bases, the J end by 1 base, with 10 bases between.

This clonotype appeared many times. The chain is built from TRBV29-1 and TRBJ2-7, with TRBD2 matching 9 bases. Trimming took 7 bases from V and 0 from J; bases not matched to a gene: 7. Germline lookup yields CDR1 SQVTM and CDR2 ANQGSEA. The CDR3 length is 14 residues. The CDR3 protein is CSALLAGISYEQYF. Written as DNA, the CDR3 is TGCAGCGCCCTTCTAGCGGGGATCTCCTACGAGCAGTACTTC.

The table lists this clonotype with a few counts. The chain employs TRBV10-3 and TRBJ2-2, with a weak D call TRBD1 (6 bases). The CDR3 is made up of 15 amino acids. V lost 0 bases, J lost 3 bases, and 8 bases lay in between. Germline assignment: CDR1 ENHRY and CDR2 SYGVKD. The CDR3 spells CAISESTGDTGELFF. DNA of the CDR3: TGTGCCATCAGTGAGTCGACAGGAGACACCGGGGAGCTGTTTTTT.

The table lists this clonotype with many counts. The V and J genes are TRBV20-1 and TRBJ2-3, with 14 bases fitting TRBD2. Germline V gene data show CDR1 as DFQATT and CDR2 as SNEGSKA (reference sequence). CDR3 length equals 18 residues. CDR3 amino acids: CSRTAGTSGSGGTDTQYF. The CDR3 nucleotides are TGCAGCAGGACAGCCGGGACTAGCGGGAGTGGGGGCACAGATACGCAGTATTTT.

V is TRBV29-1 and J is TRBJ2-1, with 12 positions matching TRBD1. V was pared by 6 bases and J by 4 bases, with 10 bases of the junction left unmatched. The germline V gene encodes CDR1 SQVTM and CDR2 ANQGSEA. The CDR3 covers 16 residues. The DNA of the CDR3 is TGCAGCGTCCTCCTCCCGGGACAGGGGGCTTACAATGAGCAGTTCTTC. Encoded protein: CSVLLPGQGAYNEQFF.

There are many counts of this clonotype. The V and J genes are TRBV28 and TRBJ1-2; D remains ambiguous. V lost 2 bases to trimming and J lost 0 bases, with 7 bases between them. The CDR3 loop spans 14 amino acids. Germline V gene data show CDR1 as MDHEN and CDR2 as SYDVKM. The CDR3: CASSLVQANYGYTF. The CDR3 nucleotides are TGTGCCAGCAGTTTAGTTCAAGCTAACTATGGCTACACCTTC.